These 14 T cell receptor beta chains came from one sample sequenced in a study of T cell changes during pregnancy in multiple sclerosis. Measured with immunoSEQ multiplex PCR; TCRdb has only the in-frame clones, and not every one. This sample yields 130,000 or so clones, of which roughly 95% are seen a single time; more than 0.4% belongs to the top ten. This specimen consisted of peripheral blood, obtained after pregnancy. Every receptor here comes from a female donor with multiple sclerosis, enrolled in a pregnancy study.

V and J are TRBV4-2 and TRBJ1-1, with TRBD1 matching over 7 bases. The CDR3 is 16 amino acids. Trimming cost V 4 bases and J 2 bases; bases outside gene matches: 10. From germline, CDR1 is LGHNA and CDR2 YNFKEQ. The CDR3 coding sequence is TGTGCCAGCAGCCCACCACAGGGGCCCATTAACACTGAAGCTTTCTTT. Protein product: CASSPPQGPINTEAFF.

CDR3 loop: CASSGLAGGGELFF. The DNA for the CDR3 is TGTGCCAGCAGTGGTCTAGCGGGAGGGGGGGAGCTGTTTTTT. This chain links TRBV6-5 with TRBJ2-2; TRBD2 aligns across 12 bases. V lost 5 bases, J lost 8 bases, and 3 bases stayed unmatched. There are 14 residues in the CDR3. Germline CDR1 and CDR2: MNHEY and SVGAGI.

This chain uses TRBV19 with TRBJ1-3; D possibly corresponds to TRBD1 (6 bases). Trimming stripped 8 bases from V and 0 bases from J, with 14 bases between. This CDR3 spans 15 amino acids. Germline CDR1 reads LNHDA; CDR2 reads SQIVND (reference sequence). For the CDR3, the DNA is TGTGCCAGTGAGTTGACAGGTACCTCTGGAAACACCATATATTTT. Translating it yields CASELTGTSGNTIYF.

This chain joins TRBV7-2 and TRBJ2-7; TRBD1 agrees at 8 bases. V dropped 3 bases and J dropped 0; count of bases not matched to a gene: 4. The CDR3 covers 15 residues. CDR1 SGHTA and CDR2 FQGNSA come from the germline V gene. The CDR3 DNA follows: TGTGCCAGCAGCTTCCTTGGACAGGGCTCCTACGAGCAGTACTTC. Translated: CASSFLGQGSYEQYF.

The chain joins TRBV28 to TRBJ2-7; perhaps TRBD1 as D (6 bases). The length of the CDR3 is 15 residues. V was pared by 4 bases and J by 2 bases, with 15 bases between. Germline V lookup: CDR1 MDHEN, CDR2 SYDVKM. CDR3 in DNA: TGTGCCAGCAGTTCCCCGGACAGATCTCCCTACGAGCAGTACTTC. As protein: CASSSPDRSPYEQYF.

V and J are TRBV11-1 and TRBJ2-2; TRBD2 agrees at 7 bases. With V trimmed by 3 bases and J by 2 bases, 3 bases remained unmatched. CDR3 length: 15 residues. Germline V CDR1 and CDR2: SGHAT, FQDESV (reference sequence). In DNA form, the CDR3 reads TGTGCCAGCAGCTTGTCTAGCGGCAACACCGGGGAGCTGTTTTTT. Translated, it gives CASSLSSGNTGELFF.

The chain has TRBV28 and TRBJ1-2, with unresolved D. Germline V lookup: CDR1 MDHEN, CDR2 SYDVKM. V lost 2 bases to trimming and J lost 7 bases, with 17 bases between them. The CDR3 is 15 residues long. This CDR3 reads CASSLKPLAQSGYTF. The CDR3 nucleotides are TGTGCCAGCAGTTTAAAACCGTTAGCCCAGTCTGGCTACACCTTC.

CDR3: CASTGQIFYEQYF. DNA for the CDR3: TGTGCCAGCACGGGACAAATTTTCTACGAGCAGTACTTC. The chain uses TRBV7-2 and TRBJ2-7; D is possibly TRBD1 (6 bases). The CDR3 consists of 13 residues. The V gene lost 7 bases and the J gene lost 3 bases, with 13 bases spanning the gap. CDR1 and CDR2 from the germline V gene are SGHTA and FQGNSA. Complete variable domain (other parts from reference TRBV7-2 and TRBJ2-7): GAGVSQSPSNKVTEKGKDVELRCDPISGHTALYWYRQSLGQGLEFLIYFQGNSAPDKSGLPSDRFSAERTGGSVSTLTIQRTQQEDSAVYLCASTGQIFYEQYFGPGTRLTVT.

V gene TRBV10-3 combines with J gene TRBJ2-2; 10 nucleotides align to TRBD2. CDR3 length: 15 residues. Germline values: CDR1 ENHRY, CDR2 SYGVKD. Losses at the gene ends were 10 bases for V and 4 bases for J; bases not matched to a gene: 9. The CDR3: CATQQAGGPTGELFF. The CDR3 DNA reads as TGTGCCACGCAACAAGCGGGAGGGCCCACCGGGGAGCTGTTTTTT.

This chain uses TRBV2 with TRBJ2-1; weak D call: TRBD1 (5 bases). The germline V gene encodes CDR1 SNHLY and CDR2 FYNNEI. V shed 10 bases and J shed 9 bases, with 16 bases lying between them. The CDR3 is made up of 12 amino acids. The CDR3 spells CAMGQRQSEQFF. The CDR3 coding sequence is TGTGCCATGGGGCAGCGACAAAGTGAGCAGTTCTTC.

V is TRBV6-5 and J is TRBJ2-1; 9 bases fit TRBD2. CDR1 is MNHEY and CDR2 is SVGAGI in the germline V gene. The CDR3 totals 14 residues. The CDR3, as DNA: TGTGCTGCCCATACTAGCGGGTATTACAATGAGCAGTTCTTC. This gives the protein CAAHTSGYYNEQFF.

This sequence joins TRBV4-2 and TRBJ2-2; D is unresolved. The germline V gene has CDR1 LGHNA and CDR2 YNFKEQ. There are 14 residues in the CDR3. The ends were cut back, 1 base at V and 6 bases at J, with 9 bases in the middle. The DNA for the CDR3 is TGTGCCAGCAGCCAAGTATCCAGTCCCGGGGAGCTGTTTTTT. The encoded protein is CASSQVSSPGELFF.

This chain joins TRBV7-2 and TRBJ2-7, with TRBD2 matching 11 bases. The CDR3 covers 15 residues. Trimming removed 5 bases from V and 0 bases from J; junction bases left unmatched: 3. Germline lookup yields CDR1 SGHTA and CDR2 FQGNSA. CDR3 in DNA: TGTGCCAGCAGCCCTAGCGGGGGGAACTCCTACGAGCAGTACTTC. This translates into CASSPSGGNSYEQYF.

The CDR3 sequence is CASSEASFLAGRDNEQFF. The CDR3 coding sequence is TGTGCCAGCAGTGAAGCTTCTTTTCTAGCGGGACGCGACAATGAGCAGTTCTTC. V gene TRBV2 combines with J gene TRBJ2-1, with 9 bases matching TRBD2. V dropped 0 bases and J dropped 5; count of bases not matched to a gene: 11. The germline V gene has CDR1 SNHLY and CDR2 FYNNEI. The CDR3 extends over 18 amino acids.